The sequence of this TCR beta chain was determined in a study of T cell changes during pregnancy in multiple sclerosis. The CDR3 covers 15 residues. The junction had 2 bases not matched to a gene; V was cut back by 5 bases and J by 1 base. Germline V gives CDR1 LNHDA, CDR2 SQIVND (reference sequence). Profiled with immunoSEQ multiplex PCR; TCRdb holds only in-frame clones, not every one. Of 25,000 to 35,000 clones in the sample, 85% to 90% were seen once. The TCR was taken from a female donor in good health, enrolled as a control in a pregnancy study. The genes are TRBV19 and TRBJ2-4, with 10 bases that match TRBD2. The sample consisted of CD4+ T cells from peripheral blood mononuclear cells, taken in the first trimester of pregnancy. CDR3 nucleotide sequence: TGTGCCAGTAGTGGGACTAGCGTCGCCAAAAACATTCAGTACTTC. It is translated as CASSGTSVAKNIQYF.